These T cell receptor beta chains were read from a single sample in a study of T cell responses to AZD1222 COVID-19 vaccine. Only in-frame clones appear in the TCRdb table, and some are missing; sequencing was by immunoSEQ multiplex PCR. Of around 78,000 clones in the sample, roughly 90% were seen once. The sequenced sample was peripheral blood, obtained on day 0 of AZD1222 vaccination. The receptors derive from an adult in good health. Both conserved end residues are part of each CDR3. A D gene is named only where the DNA matches it firmly. The size entry is marked missing in some rows and otherwise reads once, few, many or a size class.

CDR3aa | CDR3nt | d_gene | j_gene | len | v_gene | abundance
CASSQDAGERKLFF | TGTGCCAGCAGCCAAGACGCCGGGGAGCGAAAACTGTTTTTT | - | TRBJ1-4 | 14 | TRBV7-9 | -
CASSSTAGAYEQYF | TGTGCCAGCAGTTCAACAGCGGGCGCCTACGAGCAGTACTTC | - | TRBJ2-7 | 14 | TRBV27 | -
CARRLGYTF | TGCGCCAGGAGACTTGGCTACACCTTC | - | TRBJ1-2 | 9 | TRBV5-1 | -
CASSYSRELNTEAFF | TGTGCCAGCAGTTACTCACGGGAGTTGAACACTGAAGCTTTCTTT | - | TRBJ1-1 | 15 | TRBV6-5 | -
CASSVDRGRGYTF | TGTGCCAGCAGTGTCGACAGGGGGCGCGGCTACACCTTC | TRBD1 | TRBJ1-2 | 13 | TRBV12-3/TRBV12-4 | -
CASSAVTGSAFKANYGYTF | TGTGCCAGCAGTGCGGTGACAGGCTCCGCTTTCAAAGCTAACTATGGCTACACCTTC | - | TRBJ1-2 | 19 | TRBV27 | -
CSVVRGSLNYGYTF | TGCAGCGTTGTTCGGGGGAGTCTTAACTATGGCTACACCTTC | - | TRBJ1-2 | 14 | TRBV29-1 | -
CASSPPGNSLNEQFF | TGTGCCAGCTCACCACCGGGAAACAGCCTCAATGAGCAGTTCTTC | - | TRBJ2-1 | 15 | TRBV18 | -
CASSQVANTEAFF | TGTGCCAGCAGCCAAGTAGCGAACACTGAAGCTTTCTTT | - | TRBJ1-1 | 13 | TRBV4-2 | -
CASSQTADGYTF | TGTGCCAGCAGCCAAACCGCCGATGGCTACACCTTC | - | TRBJ1-2 | 12 | TRBV3-1/TRBV3-2 | once
CAWSGGLHSPLHF | TGTGCCTGGAGTGGCGGGTTGCATTCACCCCTCCACTTT | - | TRBJ1-6 | 13 | TRBV30 | -
CASRVDSYGYTF | TGTGCCAGCAGGGTCGACAGTTATGGCTACACCTTC | - | TRBJ1-2 | 12 | TRBV6-5 | once
CSVSPGQGLNEQYF | TGCAGCGTGTCGCCGGGACAGGGGTTAAACGAGCAGTACTTC | TRBD1 | TRBJ2-7 | 14 | TRBV29-1 | -
CASSLDTNEQFF | TGTGCCAGCAGCTTAGACACCAATGAGCAGTTCTTC | - | TRBJ2-1 | 12 | TRBV7-2 | -
CASSFSGMWEQYF | TGTGCCAGCAGTTTTTCGGGCATGTGGGAGCAGTACTTC | - | TRBJ2-7 | 13 | TRBV12-3/TRBV12-4 | -
CASRTTGVHQETQYF | TGTGCCAGTAGAACAACTGGGGTCCACCAAGAGACCCAGTACTTC | - | TRBJ2-5 | 15 | TRBV19 | once
CASSYLSGGETQYF | TGTGCCAGCAGTTACCTTAGCGGAGGGGAGACCCAGTACTTC | - | TRBJ2-5 | 14 | TRBV6-5 | few
CASSLKGNNEQFF | TGTGCCAGCAGCTTAAAAGGGAACAATGAGCAGTTCTTC | - | TRBJ2-1 | 13 | TRBV7-9 | -